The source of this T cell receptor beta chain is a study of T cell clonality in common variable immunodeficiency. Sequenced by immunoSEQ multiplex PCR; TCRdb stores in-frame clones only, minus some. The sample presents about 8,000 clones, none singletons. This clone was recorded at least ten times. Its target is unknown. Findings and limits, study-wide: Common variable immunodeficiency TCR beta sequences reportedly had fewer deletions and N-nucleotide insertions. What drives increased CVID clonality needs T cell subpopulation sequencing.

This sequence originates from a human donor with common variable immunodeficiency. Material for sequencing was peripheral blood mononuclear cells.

Here the CDR3 reads CASREAGTGLGEAFF. The part of the CDR3 DNA that was read is TGTGCCAGCAGGGAGGCCGGGACAGGGCTGGGTGAA. V usage is TRBV12-3 or TRBV12-4 and J usage is TRBJ1-1, with 9 nucleotides matching TRBD1. The read comes to an end 3 residues before the CDR3 does, leaving the germline J gene to fill in the end. This CDR3 has 15 residues. V shed 6 bases, J shed 7 bases, and the junction held 12 bases outside the gene matches.